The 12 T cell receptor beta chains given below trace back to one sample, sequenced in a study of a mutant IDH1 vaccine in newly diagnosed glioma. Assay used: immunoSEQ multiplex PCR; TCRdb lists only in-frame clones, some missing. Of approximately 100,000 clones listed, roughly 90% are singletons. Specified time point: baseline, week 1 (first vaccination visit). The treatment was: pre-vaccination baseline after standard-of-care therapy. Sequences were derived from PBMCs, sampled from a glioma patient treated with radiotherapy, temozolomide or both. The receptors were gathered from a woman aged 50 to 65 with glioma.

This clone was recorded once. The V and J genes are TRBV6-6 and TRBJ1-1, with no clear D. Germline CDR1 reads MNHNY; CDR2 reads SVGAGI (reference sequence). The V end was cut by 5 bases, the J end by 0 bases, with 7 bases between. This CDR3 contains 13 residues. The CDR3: CASSHPLNTEAFF. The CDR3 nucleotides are TGTGCCAGCAGTCATCCACTGAACACTGAAGCTTTCTTT.

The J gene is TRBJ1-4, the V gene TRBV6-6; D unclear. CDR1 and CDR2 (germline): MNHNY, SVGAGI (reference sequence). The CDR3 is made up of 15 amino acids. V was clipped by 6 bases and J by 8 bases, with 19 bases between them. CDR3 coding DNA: TGTGCCAGCAGGTCCCTTCCGAGTGGCGAAGAAAAACTGTTTTTT. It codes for CASRSLPSGEEKLFF.

CDR3: CASSLGQGMDEQYF. The CDR3 DNA is TGTGCCAGCAGCTTGGGGCAGGGGATGGACGAGCAGTACTTC. The V and J genes are TRBV5-4 and TRBJ2-7; TRBD1 is a possible D gene (6 bases). The CDR3 is 14 amino acids. Germline V CDR1 and CDR2: SGHNT, YYREEE (reference sequence). Trimming shortened V by 0 bases and J by 5 bases, and 12 bases separated the two germline ends.

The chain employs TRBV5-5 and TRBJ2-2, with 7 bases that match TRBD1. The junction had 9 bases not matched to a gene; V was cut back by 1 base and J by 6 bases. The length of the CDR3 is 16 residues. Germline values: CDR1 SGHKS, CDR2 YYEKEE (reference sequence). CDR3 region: CASSLTAGGFAGELFF. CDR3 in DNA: TGTGCCAGCAGCTTGACGGCAGGGGGTTTCGCCGGGGAGCTGTTTTTT.

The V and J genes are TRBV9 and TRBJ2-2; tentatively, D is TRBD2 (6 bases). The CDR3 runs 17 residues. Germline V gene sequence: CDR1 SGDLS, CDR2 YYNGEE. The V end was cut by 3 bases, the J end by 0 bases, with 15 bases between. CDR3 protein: CASSAHARGTNTGELFF. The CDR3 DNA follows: TGTGCCAGCAGCGCACACGCCCGGGGGACGAACACCGGGGAGCTGTTTTTT. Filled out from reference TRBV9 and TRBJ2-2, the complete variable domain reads DSGVTQTPKHLITATGQRVTLRCSPRSGDLSVYWYQQSLDQGLQFLIQYYNGEERAKGNILERFSAQQFPDLHSELNLSSLELGDSALYFCASSAHARGTNTGELFFGEGSRLTVL.

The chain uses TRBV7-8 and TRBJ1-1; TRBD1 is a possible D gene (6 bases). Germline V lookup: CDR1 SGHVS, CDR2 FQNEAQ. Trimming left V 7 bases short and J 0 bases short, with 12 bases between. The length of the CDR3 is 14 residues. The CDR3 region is CASTQGRLNTEAFF. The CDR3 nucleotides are TGTGCCAGCACCCAGGGGCGGTTGAACACTGAAGCTTTCTTT.

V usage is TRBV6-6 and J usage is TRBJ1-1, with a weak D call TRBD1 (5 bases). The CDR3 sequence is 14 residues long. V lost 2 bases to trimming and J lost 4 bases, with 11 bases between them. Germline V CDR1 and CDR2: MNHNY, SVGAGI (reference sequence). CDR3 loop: CASSYGTEPTEAFF. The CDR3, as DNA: TGTGCCAGCAGTTACGGGACCGAACCCACTGAAGCTTTCTTT.

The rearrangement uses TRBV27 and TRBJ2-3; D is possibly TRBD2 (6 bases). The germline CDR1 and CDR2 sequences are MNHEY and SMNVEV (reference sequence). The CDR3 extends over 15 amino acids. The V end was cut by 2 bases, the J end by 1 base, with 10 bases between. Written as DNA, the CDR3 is TGTGCCAGCAGTTTACTGGAGGGTGGCACAGATACGCAGTATTTT. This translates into CASSLLEGGTDTQYF.

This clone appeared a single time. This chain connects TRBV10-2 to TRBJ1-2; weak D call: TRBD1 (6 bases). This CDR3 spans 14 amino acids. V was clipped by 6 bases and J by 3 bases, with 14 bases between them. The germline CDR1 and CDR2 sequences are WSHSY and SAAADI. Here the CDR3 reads CASSREGGDYGYTF. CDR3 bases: TGCGCCAGCAGCCGAGAGGGGGGCGACTATGGCTACACCTTC.

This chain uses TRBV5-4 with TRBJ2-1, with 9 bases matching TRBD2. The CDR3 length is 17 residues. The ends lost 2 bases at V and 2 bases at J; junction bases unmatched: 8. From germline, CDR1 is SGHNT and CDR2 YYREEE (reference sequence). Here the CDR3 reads CASSLLQAGGPYNEQFF. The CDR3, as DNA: TGTGCCAGCAGCTTACTACAAGCGGGAGGCCCCTACAATGAGCAGTTCTTC.

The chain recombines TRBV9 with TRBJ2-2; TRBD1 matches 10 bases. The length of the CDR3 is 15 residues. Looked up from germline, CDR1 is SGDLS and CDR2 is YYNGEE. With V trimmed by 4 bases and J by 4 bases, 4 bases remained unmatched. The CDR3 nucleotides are TGTGCCAGCAGCACACGGACAGGGGGCACCGGGGAGCTGTTTTTT. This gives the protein CASSTRTGGTGELFF.

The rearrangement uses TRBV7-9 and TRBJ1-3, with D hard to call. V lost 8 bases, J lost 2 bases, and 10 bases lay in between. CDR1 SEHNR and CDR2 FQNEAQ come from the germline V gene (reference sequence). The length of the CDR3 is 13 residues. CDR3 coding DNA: TGTGCCAGCCGCGAGATGACTGGAAACACCATATATTTT. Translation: CASREMTGNTIYF.